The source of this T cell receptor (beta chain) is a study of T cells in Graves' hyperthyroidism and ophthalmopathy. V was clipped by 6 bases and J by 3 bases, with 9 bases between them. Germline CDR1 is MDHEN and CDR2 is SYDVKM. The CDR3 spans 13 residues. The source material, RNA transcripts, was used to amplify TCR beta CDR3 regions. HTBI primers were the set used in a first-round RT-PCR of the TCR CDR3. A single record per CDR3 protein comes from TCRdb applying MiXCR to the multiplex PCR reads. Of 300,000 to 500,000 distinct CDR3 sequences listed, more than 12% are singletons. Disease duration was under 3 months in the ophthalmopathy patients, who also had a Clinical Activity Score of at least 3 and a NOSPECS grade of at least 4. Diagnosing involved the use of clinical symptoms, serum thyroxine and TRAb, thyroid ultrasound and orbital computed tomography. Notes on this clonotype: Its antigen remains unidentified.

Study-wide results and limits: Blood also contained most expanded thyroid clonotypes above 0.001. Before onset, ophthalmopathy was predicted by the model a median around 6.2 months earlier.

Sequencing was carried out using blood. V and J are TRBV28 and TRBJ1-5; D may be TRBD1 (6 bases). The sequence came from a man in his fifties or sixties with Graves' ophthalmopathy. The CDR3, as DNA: TGTGCCAGCAGGGGGGCGAACAATCAGCCCCAGCATTTT. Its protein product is CASRGANNQPQHF.